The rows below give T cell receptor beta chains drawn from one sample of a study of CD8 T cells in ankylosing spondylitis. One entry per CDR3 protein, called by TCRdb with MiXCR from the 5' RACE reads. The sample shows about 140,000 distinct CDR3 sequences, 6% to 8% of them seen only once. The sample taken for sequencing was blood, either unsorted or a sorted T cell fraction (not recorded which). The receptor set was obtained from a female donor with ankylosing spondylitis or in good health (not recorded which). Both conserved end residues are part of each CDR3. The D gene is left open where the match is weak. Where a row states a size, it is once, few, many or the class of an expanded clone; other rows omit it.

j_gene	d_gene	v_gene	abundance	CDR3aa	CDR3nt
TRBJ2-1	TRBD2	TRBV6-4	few	CASSKGLFNEQFF	TGTGCCAGCAGTAAGGGACTATTCAATGAGCAGTTCTTC
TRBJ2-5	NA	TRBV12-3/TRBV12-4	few	CASSFYADQETQYF	TGTGCCAGCAGTTTTTATGCAGATCAAGAGACCCAGTACTTC
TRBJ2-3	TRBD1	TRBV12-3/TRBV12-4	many	CASTPDRETDTQYF	TGTGCCAGCACCCCCGACAGGGAAACAGATACGCAGTATTTT
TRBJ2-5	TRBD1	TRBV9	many	CASSARTGGETQYF	TGTGCCAGCAGCGCTCGGACAGGCGGAGAGACCCAGTACTTC
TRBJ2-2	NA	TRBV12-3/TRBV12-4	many	CASSLASGELFF	TGTGCCAGCAGCCTGGCCTCCGGGGAGCTGTTTTTT
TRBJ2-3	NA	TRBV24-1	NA	CATSRGPDTQYF	TGTGCCACCAGTAGGGGCCCGGATACGCAGTATTTT
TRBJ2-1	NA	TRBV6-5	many	CASSYYAEQFF	TGTGCCAGCAGTTACTATGCAGAGCAGTTCTTC
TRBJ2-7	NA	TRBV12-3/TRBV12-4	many	CASRRTLTEQYF	TGTGCCAGCAGGAGGACCCTAACCGAGCAGTACTTC
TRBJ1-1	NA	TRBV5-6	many	CASSFTGGTEAFF	TGTGCCAGCAGCTTCACGGGGGGGACTGAAGCTTTCTTT
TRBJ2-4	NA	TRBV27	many	CASSLFSPENIQYF	TGTGCCAGCAGTTTATTTTCCCCAGAAAACATTCAGTACTTC
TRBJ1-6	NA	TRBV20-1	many	CSAKEGNSPLHF	TGCAGTGCCAAGGAAGGAAATTCACCCCTCCACTTT
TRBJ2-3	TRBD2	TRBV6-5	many	CASSYVTSRGTDTQYF	TGTGCCAGCAGTTACGTGACTAGCCGCGGCACAGATACGCAGTATTTT
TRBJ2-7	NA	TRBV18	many	CASSGNRTYEQYF	TGTGCCAGCTCCGGAAACAGGACCTACGAGCAGTACTTC
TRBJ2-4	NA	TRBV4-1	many	CASSQDWVGTVGAKNIQYF	TGCGCCAGCAGCCAAGATTGGGTCGGCACCGTGGGAGCCAAAAACATTCAGTACTTC
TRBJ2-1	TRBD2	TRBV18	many	CASSPTTSGGHSYNEQFF	TGTGCCAGCTCACCGACGACTAGCGGGGGGCACTCCTACAATGAGCAGTTCTTC
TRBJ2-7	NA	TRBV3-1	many	CASSTTWRTDTYEQYF	TGTGCCAGCAGCACAACCTGGCGGACGGACACCTACGAGCAGTACTTC
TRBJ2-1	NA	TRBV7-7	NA	CASSSSTGEQFF	TGTGCTAGCAGCTCCTCGACGGGTGAGCAGTTCTTC
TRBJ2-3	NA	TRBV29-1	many	CSVTRDTQYF	TGCAGCGTTACGCGAGATACGCAGTATTTT
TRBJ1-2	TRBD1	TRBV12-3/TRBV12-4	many	CASTTTGDHGYTF	TGTGCCAGCACCACGACAGGGGACCATGGCTACACCTTC
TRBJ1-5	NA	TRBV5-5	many	CASSLAPLGPNQPQHF	TGTGCCAGCAGCTTGGCACCTTTGGGTCCAAATCAGCCCCAGCATTTT
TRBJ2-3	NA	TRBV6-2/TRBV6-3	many	CASSPRLRGTDTQYF	TGTGCCAGCAGTCCCCGGCTGCGGGGCACAGATACGCAGTATTTT
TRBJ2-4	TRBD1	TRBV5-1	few	CASSQTGLGIQYF	TGCGCCAGCAGCCAGACAGGGTTAGGCATTCAGTACTTC
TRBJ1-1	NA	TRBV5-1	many	CASSSGFLVNTEAFF	TGCGCCAGCAGCTCAGGGTTCCTGGTGAACACTGAAGCTTTCTTT
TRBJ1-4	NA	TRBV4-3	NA	CASSQGLNRGEKLFF	TGCGCCAGCAGCCAAGGGCTGAACCGGGGTGAAAAACTGTTTTTT
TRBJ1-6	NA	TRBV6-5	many	CASSYGDSPLHF	TGTGCCAGCAGTTACGGGGATTCACCCCTCCACTTT
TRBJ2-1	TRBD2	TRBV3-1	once	CASTEGLADYTEQFF	TGTGCCAGCACCGAAGGACTAGCGGATTACACTGAGCAGTTCTTC
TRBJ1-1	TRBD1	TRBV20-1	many	CSARDFRGHTEAFF	TGCAGTGCTAGAGATTTCAGGGGGCACACTGAAGCTTTCTTT
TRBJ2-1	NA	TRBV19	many	CASSIFNEQFF	TGTGCCAGTAGTATTTTCAATGAGCAGTTCTTC
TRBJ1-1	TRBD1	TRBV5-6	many	CASSLVAGGGTEAFF	TGTGCCAGCAGCTTGGTGGCAGGGGGCGGCACTGAAGCTTTCTTT
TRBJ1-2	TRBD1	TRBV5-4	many	CASSSGQGWTGGGYTF	TGTGCCAGCAGCTCGGGACAGGGATGGACGGGTGGTGGCTACACCTTC
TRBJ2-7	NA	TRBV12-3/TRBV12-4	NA	CASAGAVGGPYEQYF	TGTGCCAGCGCAGGGGCGGTCGGGGGGCCCTACGAGCAGTACTTC
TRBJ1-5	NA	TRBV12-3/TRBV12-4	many	CASSWAGKGTQHF	TGTGCCAGCAGTTGGGCGGGGAAAGGTACCCAGCATTTT
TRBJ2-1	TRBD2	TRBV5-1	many	CASSQGLAGDNNEQFF	TGCGCCAGCAGCCAGGGACTAGCGGGGGACAACAATGAGCAGTTCTTC
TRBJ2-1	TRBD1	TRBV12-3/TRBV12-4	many	CASLPAGTEEQFF	TGTGCCAGCCTCCCGGCAGGGACAGAAGAGCAGTTCTTC
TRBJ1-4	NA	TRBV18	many	CASSPPGTNEKLFF	TGTGCCAGCTCACCACCTGGAACTAATGAAAAACTGTTTTTT
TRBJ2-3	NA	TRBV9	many	CASSVRAGTDTQYF	TGTGCCAGCAGCGTAAGGGCTGGCACAGATACGCAGTATTTT
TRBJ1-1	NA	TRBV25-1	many	CASSDTGPNTEAFF	TGTGCCAGCAGTGATACAGGGCCTAACACTGAAGCTTTCTTT
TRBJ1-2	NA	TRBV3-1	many	CASSQLVNYGYTF	TGTGCCAGCAGCCAATTGGTTAACTATGGCTACACCTTC
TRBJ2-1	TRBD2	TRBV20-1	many	CSARGLAGNNEQFF	TGCAGTGCTAGGGGACTAGCGGGAAACAATGAGCAGTTCTTC
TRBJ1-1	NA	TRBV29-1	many	CSVGQNTEAFF	TGCAGCGTTGGGCAGAACACTGAAGCTTTCTTT
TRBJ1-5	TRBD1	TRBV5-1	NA	CASSNTGDSNQPQHF	TGCGCCAGCAGCAATACAGGGGATAGCAATCAGCCCCAGCATTTT
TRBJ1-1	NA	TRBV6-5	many	CASSYPARAQAFF	TGTGCCAGCAGTTACCCGGCCAGGGCACAAGCTTTCTTT
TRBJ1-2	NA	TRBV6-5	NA	CASSSRGRGNYGYTF	TGTGCCAGCAGTTCCAGGGGACGGGGCAATTATGGCTACACCTTC
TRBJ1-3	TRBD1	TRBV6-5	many	CASSYSKGGGNTIYF	TGTGCCAGCAGTTACTCGAAAGGGGGCGGAAACACCATATATTTT
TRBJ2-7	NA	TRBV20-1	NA	CSASKTRVVDEQYF	TGCAGTGCTAGCAAGACCAGGGTGGTCGACGAGCAGTACTTC